The 23 T cell receptor beta chains presented below share a single source sample, sequenced in a study of early T cells in non-severe SARS-CoV-2 infection. TCRdb passed the 5' RACE reads through MiXCR, listing each CDR3 protein once. The repertoire has roughly 51,000 distinct CDR3 sequences, 5.5% to 6.5% of them found once; the top ten carry about 2.8%. The material was whole blood, obtained at baseline. These receptors all stem from an adult who was a healthcare worker with PCR-confirmed SARS-CoV-2 infection or an uninfected control (not recorded which).

This clonotype came up many times. This chain joins TRBV7-2 and TRBJ2-7, with D unresolved. V was trimmed by 5 bases and J by 6 bases, leaving 8 bases between them. From germline, CDR1 is SGHTA and CDR2 FQGNSA. The CDR3 runs 11 residues. This chain's CDR3 is CASSQNSEQYF. CDR3 DNA sequence: TGTGCCAGCAGCCAAAACTCCGAGCAGTACTTC.

This clonotype appeared many times. The chain links TRBV12-3 or TRBV12-4 to TRBJ2-7; maybe TRBD2 (5 bases). Trimming took off 8 bases at V and 7 bases at J, with 15 bases between the two ends. CDR3 size: 12 residues. The CDR3 coding sequence is TGTGCCAGCGGTACTCCGCCGGGGGAGCAGTACTTC. This gives the protein CASGTPPGEQYF.

This clonotype was seen at least ten times. This chain uses TRBV5-6 with TRBJ2-3; D tentatively reads TRBD1 or TRBD2 (5 bases each). The CDR3 consists of 13 residues. V gave up 3 bases and J gave up 11 bases, with 16 bases separating them. Germline-derived CDR1 and CDR2 are SGHDT and YYEEEE. CDR3 DNA sequence: TGTGCCAGCAGCTCGGAAAGACGGGACGGGCAGTATTTT. It encodes CASSSERRDGQYF.

In its sample, this clonotype was seen a few times. This chain connects TRBV11-2 to TRBJ2-5; D remains unclear. The CDR3 has 14 amino acids. The V end lost 8 bases, the J end lost 1 base, and 14 bases lay between the germline ends. Germline V gene data show CDR1 as SGHAT and CDR2 as FQNNGV. The CDR3 sequence is CASALTNTQETQYF. The CDR3 DNA reads as TGTGCCAGCGCCCTGACGAATACCCAAGAGACCCAGTACTTC.

This rearrangement joins TRBV30 to TRBJ1-5; 7 bases map to TRBD1. V lost 2 bases to trimming and J lost 7 bases; unmatched junction nucleotides: 11. Germline assignment: CDR1 GTSNPN and CDR2 SVGIG (reference sequence). This CDR3 region has 15 residues. CDR3 in amino acids: CAWSYPTGLSQPQHF. CDR3 coding DNA: TGTGCCTGGAGTTATCCGACAGGGTTAAGCCAGCCCCAGCATTTT. Complete variable domain (other parts from reference TRBV30 and TRBJ1-5): SQTIHQWPATLVQPVGSPLSLECTVEGTSNPNLYWYRQAAGRGLQLLFYSVGIGQISSEVPQNLSASRPQDRQFILSSKKLLLSDSGFYLCAWSYPTGLSQPQHFGDGTRLSIL.

This clonotype came up many times. This rearrangement joins TRBV15 to TRBJ1-2; 9 bases agree with TRBD1. The CDR3 covers 14 residues. The junction had 0 bases not matched to a gene; V was cut back by 3 bases and J by 1 base. The germline gives CDR1 LNHNV, CDR2 YYDKDF (reference sequence). CDR3 DNA: TGTGCCACCAGCAGGACAGGGGGTAACTATGGCTACACCTTC. It specifies CATSRTGGNYGYTF.

There are a few counts of this clonotype. Here the CDR3 reads CASSQEKGSREKLFF. CDR3 sequence (DNA): TGCGCCAGCAGCCAAGAAAAGGGTTCCAGAGAAAAACTGTTTTTT. The chain uses TRBV4-3 and TRBJ1-4; D not resolved. CDR1 is LGHNA and CDR2 is YSLEER in the germline V gene. Trimming left V 0 bases short and J 8 bases short, with 13 bases between. This CDR3 comprises 15 residues.

Ten or more counts support this clonotype. The chain links TRBV6-1 to TRBJ2-2; no reliable D call. CDR3 size: 13 residues. V was cut by 0 bases and J by 3 bases, with 2 bases left in between. CDR1 and CDR2 (germline): MNHNS, SASEGT. CDR3 sequence reads: CASSEADTGELFF. CDR3 DNA sequence: TGTGCCAGCAGTGAAGCAGACACCGGGGAGCTGTTTTTT.

This clonotype occurred a few times. The chain uses TRBV7-9 and TRBJ2-5, with D tentatively TRBD1 or TRBD2 (6 bases each). This CDR3 spans 15 amino acids. V was shortened by 3 bases and J by 1 base, with 12 bases between the two germline ends. Per the germline V gene, CDR1 is SEHNR and CDR2 is FQNEAQ (reference sequence). Written as DNA, the CDR3 is TGTGCCAGCAGCTTGGCGGGACACCTCCAAGAGACCCAGTACTTC. This gives the protein CASSLAGHLQETQYF.

This clonotype was observed at least ten times. The rearrangement joins TRBV12-3 or TRBV12-4 to TRBJ2-1, with D possibly being TRBD2 (7 bases). This CDR3 is 15 amino acids long. The V end lost 6 bases, the J end lost 5 bases, and 17 bases lay between the germline ends. The CDR3, as DNA: TGTGCCAGCAGGCGTATCCAGGGGAGGGACAATGAGCAGTTCTTC. Its protein is CASRRIQGRDNEQFF.

The chain has TRBV4-3 and TRBJ2-3, with D uncertain. The CDR3 is 12 amino acids. Germline lookup yields CDR1 LGHNA and CDR2 YSLEER. Trimming shortened V by 5 bases and J by 1 base, and 4 bases separated the two germline ends. CDR3 protein: CASSGGTDTQYF. CDR3 DNA sequence: TGCGCCAGCAGCGGGGGCACAGATACGCAGTATTTT.

This clonotype was recorded many times. V and J are TRBV5-1 and TRBJ1-1; D unclear. This CDR3 spans 13 amino acids. The V gene lost 0 bases and the J gene lost 0 bases, with 3 bases spanning the gap. The germline gives CDR1 SGHRS, CDR2 YFSETQ. CDR3 bases: TGCGCCAGCAGCTTGGGAATGAACACTGAAGCTTTCTTT. Translation: CASSLGMNTEAFF.

This clonotype has at least ten counts. This chain joins TRBV4-3 and TRBJ2-2; the D gene is possibly TRBD2 (5 bases). The CDR3 is made up of 16 amino acids. V gave up 1 base and J gave up 8 bases, with 17 bases separating them. Germline CDR1 reads LGHNA; CDR2 reads YSLEER. CDR3 protein: CASSQARTGMEGELFF. CDR3 nucleotides: TGCGCCAGCAGCCAAGCTCGGACCGGGATGGAGGGGGAGCTGTTTTTT.

This clonotype was counted many times. V usage is TRBV27 and J usage is TRBJ1-1; D uncertain. The CDR3 length is 13 residues. Germline assignment: CDR1 MNHEY and CDR2 SMNVEV (reference sequence). Between the trimmed V and J ends, which lost 6 bases and 1 base, there was a span of 9 bases. CDR3 residues: CASRRAANTEAFF. CDR3 nucleotides: TGTGCCAGCAGGCGGGCGGCGAACACTGAAGCTTTCTTT.

This clonotype was recorded at least ten times. The chain employs TRBV4-1 and TRBJ2-7; 13 nucleotides line up with TRBD2. The CDR3 sequence is 14 residues long. Germline trimming cut 4 bases from V and 3 bases from J; bases unmatched to any gene: 0. Looked up from germline, CDR1 is MGHRA and CDR2 is YSYEKL. CDR3 amino acids: CASSRTSGGYEQYF. Here the CDR3 DNA reads TGCGCCAGCAGCCGGACTAGCGGGGGCTACGAGCAGTACTTC.

This clonotype was recorded at least ten times. The rearrangement uses TRBV11-2 and TRBJ1-2, with 9 bases fitting TRBD1. CDR3 length equals 16 residues. Trimming removed 5 bases from V and 3 bases from J; junction bases left unmatched: 10. Germline assignment: CDR1 SGHAT and CDR2 FQNNGV. The CDR3 region has the DNA TGTGCCAGCAGCCGAGACCGGACAGGGGACGACTATGGCTACACCTTC. Its translation: CASSRDRTGDDYGYTF.

This clonotype was detected a few times. The chain combines TRBV6-1 with TRBJ2-2; D perhaps matches TRBD1 (7 bases). The CDR3 runs 15 residues. V was clipped by 2 bases and J by 6 bases, with 13 bases between them. Germline V gene sequence: CDR1 MNHNS, CDR2 SASEGT. The CDR3 region is CASSETPGGSGELFF. The CDR3 coding sequence is TGTGCCAGCAGTGAAACCCCAGGGGGGTCCGGGGAGCTGTTTTTT.

This clonotype was seen at least ten times. V and J are TRBV20-1 and TRBJ1-1; D possibly corresponds to TRBD1 (5 bases). Germline V gene sequence: CDR1 DFQATT, CDR2 SNEGSKA (reference sequence). The CDR3 has 14 residues. V was clipped by 1 base and J by 1 base, with 10 bases between them. The CDR3 DNA follows: TGCAGTGCTAGAGTAGACAGTGCGAACACTGAAGCTTTCTTT. Its translation: CSARVDSANTEAFF.

This clonotype was seen repeatedly, ten times or more. CDR3 DNA sequence: TGTGCCAGCACCACATGGTCTAGCGGGCGTTACGAGCAGTACTTC. This encodes CASTTWSSGRYEQYF. The chain is built from TRBV5-6 and TRBJ2-7, with 8 positions matching TRBD2. CDR1 and CDR2 (germline): SGHDT, YYEEEE. With V trimmed by 6 bases and J by 4 bases, 12 bases remained unmatched. This CDR3 has 15 residues.

The V and J genes are TRBV18 and TRBJ1-1; TRBD1 matches at 9 bases. J lost 7 bases, V lost 3 bases, and 9 bases had no gene match. CDR1 KGHSH and CDR2 LQKENI come from the germline V gene. The CDR3 has 15 residues. The CDR3, as DNA: TGTGCCAGCTCACCTTCGGACAGGGGAAACGGTGAAGCTTTCTTT. Translating it yields CASSPSDRGNGEAFF.

Concerning this clonotype: A much more abundant neighbour one base away suggests this may be a read error. The J gene is TRBJ2-5, the V gene TRBV19, with D tentatively TRBD1 (5 bases). The germline V gene has CDR1 LNHDA and CDR2 SQIVND (reference sequence). The CDR3 has 16 amino acids. The CDR3 DNA sequence: TGTCCCAGTAGTATAAGTCAGGGCGCTTCACAAGAGACCCAGTACTTC. Its protein product is CPSSISQGASQETQYF.

This clonotype was counted a few times. The rearrangement uses TRBV5-5 and TRBJ2-2, with 10 bases lining up with TRBD2. Germline loops: CDR1 SGHKS, CDR2 YYEKEE (reference sequence). V lost 4 bases, J lost 2 bases, and 5 bases stayed unmatched. This CDR3 region has 16 residues. The CDR3 loop reads CASSRTSGTNTGELFF. DNA of the CDR3: TGTGCCAGCAGCCGGACTAGCGGTACAAACACCGGGGAGCTGTTTTTT. Full variable domain (rest looked up from reference TRBV5-5 and TRBJ2-2): DAGVTQSPTHLIKTRGQQVTLRCSPISGHKSVSWYQQVLGQGPQFIFQYYEKEERGRGNFPDRFSARQFPNYSSELNVNALLLGDSALYLCASSRTSGTNTGELFFGEGSRLTVL.

About this clonotype itself: With a much larger clone just one base away, this may be a read error. CDR3 DNA sequence: TGTGCCAGCTCACCAGATCTAGGGGACTCTATGAACACTGAAGCTTTCTTT. It yields the protein CASSPDLGDSMNTEAFF. The gene calls are TRBV18 and TRBJ1-1; D might be TRBD1 (5 bases). CDR1 KGHSH and CDR2 LQKENI come from the germline V gene. The CDR3 covers 17 residues. V lost 2 bases and J 0 bases, leaving 16 bases between the germline ends.